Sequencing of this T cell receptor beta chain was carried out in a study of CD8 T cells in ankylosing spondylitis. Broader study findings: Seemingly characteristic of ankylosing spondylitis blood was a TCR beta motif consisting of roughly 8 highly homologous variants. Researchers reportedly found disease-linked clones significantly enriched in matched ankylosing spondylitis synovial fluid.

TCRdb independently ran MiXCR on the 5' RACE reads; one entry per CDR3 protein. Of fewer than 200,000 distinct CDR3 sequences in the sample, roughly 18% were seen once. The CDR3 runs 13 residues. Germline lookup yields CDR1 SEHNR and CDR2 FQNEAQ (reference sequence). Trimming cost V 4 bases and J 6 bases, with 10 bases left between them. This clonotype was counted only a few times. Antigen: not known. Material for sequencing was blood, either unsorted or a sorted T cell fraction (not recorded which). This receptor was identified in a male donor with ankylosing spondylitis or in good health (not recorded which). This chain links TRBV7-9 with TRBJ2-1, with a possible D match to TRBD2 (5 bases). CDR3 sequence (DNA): TGTGCCAGCAGCTCGCGGGCCATCAATGAGCAGTTCTTC. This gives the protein CASSSRAINEQFF.